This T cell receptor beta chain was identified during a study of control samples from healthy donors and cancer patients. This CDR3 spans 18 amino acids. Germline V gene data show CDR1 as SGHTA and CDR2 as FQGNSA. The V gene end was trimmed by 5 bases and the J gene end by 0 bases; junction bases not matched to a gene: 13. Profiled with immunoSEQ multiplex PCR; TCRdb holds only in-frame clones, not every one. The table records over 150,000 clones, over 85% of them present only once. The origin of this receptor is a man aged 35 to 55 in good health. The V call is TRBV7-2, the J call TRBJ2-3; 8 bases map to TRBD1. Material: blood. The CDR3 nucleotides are TGTGCCAGCAGCCGGACAGGGCAACTCTTATTGAGCACAGATACGCAGTATTTT. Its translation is CASSRTGQLLLSTDTQYF.